This TCR beta chain was observed in a study of T cell repertoires in cytomegalovirus infection (dated by TCRdb to the late 2010s). Some background on the complete study: Peptide stimulations targeted recently identified HLA-C-restricted CMV epitopes, whose presentation resists viral immunomodulation, together with well-studied HLA-B-restricted epitopes. Donor HLA type was relevant to the analysis, as public TCR beta signatures indicated carriage of CMV infection together with the matching HLA type. Findings and caveats that apply to the study as a whole: The ex vivo response was dominated by HLA-C-restricted CMV-specific TCR beta clonotypes, which also provided the single most frequent clonotype in two of eight donors. Cumulative frequency of public TCR beta family members discriminated carriers of CMV infection plus the relevant HLA type in this cohort and an independent approximately 350-donor cohort.

This clonotype was recorded a few times. Which antigen it targets is not known. No quality values exist for individual bases; no much larger clone is one base distant. V lost 2 bases and J lost 8 bases; the stretch between them is 22 bases long. The CDR3 covers 17 residues, taking in both the cysteine and the phenylalanine. This entry keeps only the CDR3 DNA: 51 bases, framed from base 1. CDR1 is given as SEHNR and CDR2 as FQNEAQ, both from the germline V gene (reference sequence). The treatment or condition label, as the study defines it: in vitro stimulation with specific CMV peptide epitopes to enrich CMV-specific T cells. TCRdb shows the sequencer as Illumina HiSeq 1500. The public sequencing data were trimmed at Q25 with fastp and processed into clonotypes with MiXCR by TCRdb, which kept only in-frame beta chains. Identical CDR3 protein sequences are pooled into one entry, listed with their most common genes and DNA. In all, the sample holds approximately 1,000,000 distinct CDR3 sequences, and roughly 30% of those were seen once. Jointly, the top ten make up around an eighth of the sample.

The chain couples TRBV7-9 to TRBJ2-1, with the D gene possibly TRBD1 or TRBD2, each one fitting 6 bases. Sequenced here: cultured CD8+ T cells from PBMCs, sampled from culture after CMV antigen stimulation. The receptor comes from a human donor in good health (CMV status not recorded). Some clones in this sample may be carry-over from other donors' samples. The CDR3 loop reads CASSLSWGATFRDEQFF. The nucleotide sequence reads as follows: TGTGCCAGCAGCTTAAGTTGGGGGGCTACGTTTCGGGATGAGCAGTTCTTC.